This TCR beta chain was identified in a study of OX40 agonist ivuxolimab in advanced cancers. The study's findings and limits: Blood T cells, both CD4+ and CD8+, expanded clonally by week 6 at 0.1 to 3.0 mg/kg. Low normalized T-cell clonal expansion also characterized some of the nonresponders.

By sample fraction, this clone is medium-sized (0.01 to 0.1%). Its antigen is still unknown. Other nucleotide sequences from this sample produce the same CDR3. There are 14 residues in the CDR3. Between the trimmed V and J ends, which lost 2 bases and 3 bases, there was a span of 7 bases. CDR1 MNHEY and CDR2 SVGAGI come from the germline V gene. Produced via immunoSEQ multiplex PCR; TCRdb's table is partial and in-frame only. The data show approximately 49,000 clones, approximately 81% seen once. This sequence joins TRBV6-5 and TRBJ2-2; no firm D call. The TCR was taken from an adult with an advanced solid tumor such as melanoma, head and neck, liver or kidney cancer. Sequences were derived from CD4+ or CD8+ T cells sorted from blood, sampled in a trial of the OX40 agonist ivuxolimab. CDR3 DNA sequence: TGTGCCAGCAGTTACCGGTTGGACACCGGGGAGCTGTTTTTT. It is translated as CASSYRLDTGELFF.